Presented here are 7 T cell receptor beta chains from one specimen sequenced in a study of blood T cell repertoires in COVID-19. The protocol was immunoSEQ multiplex PCR, while the TCRdb copy is restricted to in-frame clones and leaves out a portion. The sample yields about 8,000 clones, 80% to 95% seen once. The sequencing input was peripheral blood. The receptors derive from a woman between 45 and 65 years old with active COVID-19.

The V and J genes are TRBV28 and TRBJ1-1; D is possibly TRBD1 (5 bases). The CDR3 has 14 amino acids. CDR1 is MDHEN and CDR2 is SYDVKM in the germline V gene. V was shortened by 7 bases and J by 1 base, with 13 bases between the two germline ends. The CDR3 spells CASIYRLKNTEAFF. The CDR3 DNA reads as TGTGCCAGCATCTACAGGCTTAAGAACACTGAAGCTTTCTTT.

The chain joins TRBV5-4 to TRBJ2-5, with 9 bases matching TRBD1. Unmatched junction bases numbered 7, after V lost 6 bases and J lost 7 bases. Germline CDR1 and CDR2: SGHNT and YYREEE (reference sequence). This CDR3 region has 13 residues. In nucleotides, the CDR3 is TGTGCCAGCACCCTACAGGGGGCAGCGACCCAGTACTTC. It codes for CASTLQGAATQYF.

This clone has more than one count but fewer than ten. This chain connects TRBV7-3 to TRBJ1-2; D might be TRBD1 (6 bases). The V end was cut by 4 bases, the J end by 6 bases, with 12 bases between. CDR1 is SGHTA, CDR2 FQGTGA, per germline. The CDR3 has 13 residues. The CDR3 protein is CASSSGQGDGYTF. The CDR3 DNA follows: TGTGCCAGCAGCTCGGGACAAGGGGATGGCTACACCTTC.

The chain has TRBV5-1 and TRBJ2-2; D gene uncertain. CDR3 length: 17 residues. Germline V lookup: CDR1 SGHRS, CDR2 YFSETQ. Between the trimmed V and J ends, which lost 4 bases and 5 bases, there was a span of 21 bases. Written as DNA, the CDR3 is TGCGCCAGCAGCCTGGTTACCGTGTCCACCGGGACCGGGGAGCTGTTTTTT. This codes for CASSLVTVSTGTGELFF.

The chain is built from TRBV28 and TRBJ1-6, with TRBD1 matching 7 bases. V was pared by 1 base and J by 7 bases, with 7 bases of the junction left unmatched. Germline assignment: CDR1 MDHEN and CDR2 SYDVKM. There are 16 residues in the CDR3. CDR3: CASSLSVGTANSPLHF. Here the CDR3 DNA reads TGTGCCAGCAGTTTATCGGTCGGGACAGCGAATTCACCCCTCCACTTT.

This sequence joins TRBV28 and TRBJ1-3; 7 bases fit TRBD1. The V and J ends lost 7 bases and 0 bases, in that order; junction bases with no gene match: 9. Germline loops: CDR1 MDHEN, CDR2 SYDVKM. This CDR3 contains 16 residues. The CDR3 reads CASNDNRGRSGNTIYF. CDR3 nucleotides: TGTGCCAGCAACGATAACAGGGGTCGCTCTGGAAACACCATATATTTT.

This clone was found a few times. The chain uses TRBV6-1 and TRBJ1-1, with D perhaps TRBD1 (5 bases). Germline loops: CDR1 MNHNS, CDR2 SASEGT. Deletions cut 1 base from V and 1 base from J, with 7 bases between. The CDR3 is 14 amino acids. The DNA for the CDR3 is TGTGCCAGCAGTGAAGTTCAGGGGAACACTGAAGCTTTCTTT. This encodes CASSEVQGNTEAFF.